The 22 T cell receptor beta chains given below trace back to one sample, sequenced in a study of blood T cell repertoires in COVID-19. Some clones are missing from TCRdb's copy, which holds only in-frame ones; the method was immunoSEQ multiplex PCR. This sample yields roughly 100,000 clones, of which around 73% are seen a single time; around 9.6% belongs to the top ten. Sequenced input: peripheral blood. The receptor set was obtained from a man aged 55 to 70 with active or convalescent COVID-19.

As DNA, the CDR3 is TGTGCCAGCTCCCGGGCCGGGGACAGGGGCCGGAACTATGGCTACACCTTC. Protein product: CASSRAGDRGRNYGYTF. The rearrangement uses TRBV5-4 and TRBJ1-2; 10 bases fit TRBD1. There are 17 residues in the CDR3. Per germline, CDR1 SGHNT and CDR2 YYREEE (reference sequence). The V and J ends lost 7 bases and 2 bases, in that order; junction bases with no gene match: 14.

J is TRBJ2-1 and V is TRBV3-1 (or the pseudogene TRBV3-2); 8 nucleotides align to TRBD2. The V segment lost 1 base and the J segment 2 bases; nucleotides outside the gene matches: 1. Per the germline V gene, CDR1 is LGHDT and CDR2 is YNNKEL (reference sequence). The CDR3 length is 15 residues. The CDR3 sequence: CASSQGGGPYNEQFF. DNA of the CDR3: TGTGCCAGCAGCCAAGGCGGGGGGCCCTACAATGAGCAGTTCTTC.

This chain uses TRBV5-6 with TRBJ1-6; D unclear. Trimming took 1 base from V and 10 from J, leaving 9 bases between them. Germline V gene lookup returns CDR1 SGHDT and CDR2 YYEEEE. CDR3 length: 13 residues. The CDR3 DNA reads as TGTGCCAGCAGCTTGATGGCGGGATCACCCCTCCACTTT. Protein sequence: CASSLMAGSPLHF.

This chain joins TRBV18 and TRBJ1-1; TRBD1 might be the D (5 bases). This CDR3 spans 15 amino acids. Germline CDR1 is KGHSH and CDR2 is LQKENI. Trimming removed 3 bases from V and 6 bases from J, with 17 bases in between. CDR3 sequence (DNA): TGTGCCAGCTCACCCGGGCTTTCATGGGGGGCTGAAGCTTTCTTT. It codes for CASSPGLSWGAEAFF. The variable domain in full, completed from reference TRBV18 and TRBJ1-1, reads NAGVMQNPRHLVRRRGQEARLRCSPMKGHSHVYWYRQLPEEGLKFMVYLQKENIIDESGMPKERFSAEFPKEGPSILRIQQVVRGDSAAYFCASSPGLSWGAEAFFGQGTRLTVV.

The chain joins TRBV19 to TRBJ1-2; D uncertain. CDR3 size: 17 residues. CDR1 LNHDA and CDR2 SQIVND come from the germline V gene (reference sequence). Trimming cost V 6 bases and J 1 base, with 21 bases left between them. As DNA, the CDR3 is TGTGCCAGTAGCCAAGGTCAACGGGGTTACCTTAACTATGGCTACACCTTC. Encoded protein: CASSQGQRGYLNYGYTF. The whole variable domain, filled in from reference TRBV19 and TRBJ1-2, reads DGGITQSPKYLFRKEGQNVTLSCEQNLNHDAMYWYRQDPGQGLRLIYYSQIVNDFQKGDIAEGYSVSREKKESFPLTVTSAQKNPTAFYLCASSQGQRGYLNYGYTFGSGTRLTVV.

The genes are TRBV19 and TRBJ1-1, with D tentatively TRBD1 (5 bases). V lost 6 bases, J lost 3 bases, and 11 bases lay in between. CDR1 and CDR2 from the germline V gene are LNHDA and SQIVND (reference sequence). This CDR3 has 13 residues. The CDR3 sequence: CASSPWGDTEAFF. DNA for the CDR3: TGTGCCAGTAGCCCATGGGGGGACACTGAAGCTTTCTTT.

V usage is TRBV4-1 and J usage is TRBJ2-1; TRBD1 is a possible D gene (5 bases). Trimming removed 2 bases from V and 3 bases from J, with 8 bases in between. This CDR3 is built from 14 residues. CDR1 is MGHRA and CDR2 is YSYEKL in the germline V gene. The CDR3 protein is CASSQLQGYNEQFF. Here the CDR3 DNA reads TGCGCCAGCAGCCAACTGCAGGGCTACAATGAGCAGTTCTTC.

This chain uses TRBV10-2 with TRBJ1-1, with 7 bases lining up with TRBD1. Per germline, CDR1 WSHSY and CDR2 SAAADI. V shed 7 bases and J 0 bases; nucleotides not matched to a gene: 2. CDR3 length equals 13 residues. CDR3 in amino acids: CASKGAMNTEAFF. The CDR3 nucleotides read TGCGCCAGCAAGGGGGCCATGAACACTGAAGCTTTCTTT.

The J gene is TRBJ2-5, the V gene TRBV18, with TRBD2 as a possible D gene (6 bases). This CDR3 contains 14 residues. Between the trimmed V and J ends, which lost 6 bases and 1 base, there was a span of 12 bases. Per the germline V gene, CDR1 is KGHSH and CDR2 is LQKENI. The CDR3 bases are TGTGCCAGCTCCTTCTCGGGAGTCCAAGAGACCCAGTACTTC. It translates to CASSFSGVQETQYF.

The CDR3 nucleotides are TGTGCCAGCAGTCGGGGTGGGGGGAGTGCTACCTACAATGAGCAGTTCTTC. Its protein product is CASSRGGGSATYNEQFF. This chain uses TRBV6-2 or TRBV6-3 with TRBJ2-1; tentative D call: TRBD2 (6 bases). V was clipped by 5 bases and J by 2 bases, with 19 bases between them. The germline CDR1 and CDR2 sequences are MNHEY and SVGEGT. The CDR3 is made up of 17 amino acids.

In this sample, this clone turned up once. This rearrangement joins TRBV30 to TRBJ1-2, with no clear D. Looked up from germline, CDR1 is GTSNPN and CDR2 is SVGIG (reference sequence). The CDR3 covers 12 residues. V shed 3 bases and J shed 8 bases, with 13 bases lying between them. CDR3 in amino acids: CAWSAGVGGYTF. The CDR3 coding sequence is TGTGCCTGGAGCGCCGGGGTAGGAGGCTACACCTTC.

The chain carries TRBV18 and TRBJ1-3; the match to TRBD1 covers 7 bases. Trimming cost V 3 bases and J 3 bases; bases outside gene matches: 8. Germline CDR1 and CDR2: KGHSH and LQKENI. This CDR3 comprises 16 residues. The DNA for the CDR3 is TGTGCCAGCTCACCTACGACAGGGCAAGTTGGAAACACCATATATTTT. Its translation is CASSPTTGQVGNTIYF.

The V call is TRBV25-1, the J call TRBJ1-4, with a weak D call TRBD1 (5 bases). The germline gives CDR1 MGHDK, CDR2 SYGVNS. The CDR3 runs to 15 residues. Trimming cost V 4 bases and J 7 bases, with 16 bases left between them. The CDR3 loop reads CASSVSRGSGEKLFF. CDR3 nucleotides: TGTGCCAGCAGTGTCTCAAGGGGATCGGGTGAAAAACTGTTTTTT.

The rearrangement uses TRBV28 and TRBJ1-1; D is unresolved. Trimming cost V 2 bases and J 5 bases, with 12 bases left between them. Germline lookup yields CDR1 MDHEN and CDR2 SYDVKM. The CDR3 has 14 amino acids. Written as DNA, the CDR3 is TGTGCCAGCAGTTTAACGAGGTATGAGACTGAAGCTTTCTTT. This codes for CASSLTRYETEAFF.

In DNA, the CDR3 is TGTGCCAGCAGTTTGCCCAGGGGGGAGGAGCAGTACTTC. Translating it yields CASSLPRGEEQYF. The genes are TRBV28 and TRBJ2-7, with TRBD1 as a possible D gene (7 bases). V gave up 3 bases and J gave up 7 bases, with 13 bases separating them. Germline-derived CDR1 and CDR2 are MDHEN and SYDVKM. The CDR3 contains 13 residues.

The genes are TRBV18 and TRBJ1-3; possible D gene TRBD1, 6 bases. Germline V gene data show CDR1 as KGHSH and CDR2 as LQKENI. The CDR3 is 15 amino acids. The V gene lost 3 bases and the J gene lost 0 bases, with 9 bases spanning the gap. The CDR3 spells CASSPTGVSGNTIYF. The CDR3 nucleotides are TGTGCCAGCTCACCGACAGGAGTCTCTGGAAACACCATATATTTT.

The chain combines TRBV9 with TRBJ2-1; a possible D gene is TRBD2 (6 bases). CDR1 SGDLS and CDR2 YYNGEE come from the germline V gene. V shed 0 bases and J shed 6 bases, with 10 bases lying between them. This CDR3 contains 14 residues. As DNA, the CDR3 is TGTGCCAGCAGCGTAGCGGGAGTTGGCAATGAGCAGTTCTTC. Its translation is CASSVAGVGNEQFF.

The chain employs TRBV18 and TRBJ2-5; 8 positions agree with TRBD1. This CDR3 has 16 residues. In germline, CDR1 is KGHSH, CDR2 LQKENI. Trimming cost V 2 bases and J 2 bases; bases outside gene matches: 7. The CDR3 bases are TGTGCCAGCTCACCAAGGAGACAGGGGACACAAGAGACCCAGTACTTC. Protein product: CASSPRRQGTQETQYF. The variable domain in full, completed from reference TRBV18 and TRBJ2-5, reads NAGVMQNPRHLVRRRGQEARLRCSPMKGHSHVYWYRQLPEEGLKFMVYLQKENIIDESGMPKERFSAEFPKEGPSILRIQQVVRGDSAAYFCASSPRRQGTQETQYFGPGTRLLVL.

This chain links TRBV10-3 with TRBJ1-1; 12 nucleotides agree with TRBD1. Germline CDR1 ENHRY, CDR2 SYGVKD. With V trimmed by 8 bases and J by 4 bases, 5 bases remained unmatched. The CDR3 runs to 14 residues. The CDR3 DNA reads TGTGCCATCGGGCGGGACAGGGGGCCCACTGAAGCTTTCTTT. This codes for CAIGRDRGPTEAFF.

The genes are TRBV3-1 (or the pseudogene TRBV3-2) and TRBJ2-5; 8 bases agree with TRBD2. V was clipped by 4 bases and J by 4 bases; unmatched bases: 2. In germline, CDR1 is LGHDT, CDR2 YNNKEL (reference sequence). The CDR3 length is 13 residues. In DNA, the CDR3 is TGTGCCAGCAGCCCGGGACTAGTAGAGACCCAGTACTTC. Its protein product is CASSPGLVETQYF.

V is TRBV11-3 and J is TRBJ2-1; 10 bases align to TRBD2. The ends lost 1 base at V and 4 bases at J; junction bases unmatched: 4. Per the germline V gene, CDR1 is SGHNT and CDR2 is YENEEA. This CDR3 comprises 16 residues. For the CDR3, the DNA is TGTGCCAGCAGCTTAGGTCAACTAGCGGGGTACAATGAGCAGTTCTTC. Translating it yields CASSLGQLAGYNEQFF.

This chain connects TRBV30 to TRBJ2-7; 7 bases are shared with TRBD2. The germline CDR1 and CDR2 sequences are GTSNPN and SVGIG (reference sequence). Trimming removed 2 bases from V and 0 bases from J; junction bases left unmatched: 13. The CDR3 loop spans 17 amino acids. The CDR3 bases are TGTGCCTGGAGTCCCCATGGGGGGGGGAGGGGCTCCTACGAGCAGTACTTC. Amino acids: CAWSPHGGGRGSYEQYF.